The 15 T cell receptor beta chains presented below share a single source sample, sequenced in a study of technical replicates of blood from a handful of donors. The protocol was immunoSEQ multiplex PCR, while the TCRdb copy is restricted to in-frame clones and leaves out a portion. Of about 70,000 clones in the sample, approximately 94% were seen once. The specimen sequenced was T cells isolated from PBMCs. The receptors shown here come from a human donor in good health.

V and J are TRBV10-3 and TRBJ1-2; tentative D call: TRBD1 (6 bases). V lost 3 bases to trimming and J lost 0 bases, with 14 bases between them. Germline CDR1 ENHRY, CDR2 SYGVKD. CDR3 length equals 16 residues. The CDR3 DNA follows: TGTGCCATCAGTGACCCGGGACACTCAGCTAACTATGGCTACACCTTC. This codes for CAISDPGHSANYGYTF.

The genes are TRBV2 and TRBJ1-3; possible D gene TRBD1, 6 bases. Germline V CDR1 and CDR2: SNHLY, FYNNEI. V gave up 9 bases and J gave up 3 bases, with 9 bases separating them. The length of the CDR3 is 12 residues. The CDR3 coding sequence is TGTGCCAGTGGGACAAATGGAAACACCATATATTTT. This sequence encodes CASGTNGNTIYF.

The chain combines TRBV27 with TRBJ2-2; TRBD1 might be the D (6 bases). Germline CDR1 and CDR2: MNHEY and SMNVEV (reference sequence). V gave up 2 bases and J gave up 5 bases, with 9 bases separating them. The length of the CDR3 is 14 residues. CDR3 coding DNA: TGTGCCAGCAGTTTAGAGGGGGTAACCGGGGAGCTGTTTTTT. The encoded protein is CASSLEGVTGELFF.

Here the CDR3 reads CSASTAFLTF. CDR3 DNA: TGCAGCGCTTCGACAGCCTTTCTCACCTTC. This chain joins TRBV29-1 and TRBJ1-2; weak D call: TRBD1 (5 bases). This CDR3 has 10 residues. The germline V gene has CDR1 SQVTM and CDR2 ANQGSEA. Deletions cut 7 bases from V and 13 bases from J, with 16 bases between.

The genes are TRBV6-5 and TRBJ1-1, with D possibly being TRBD1 (5 bases). V was trimmed by 4 bases and J by 1 base, leaving 10 bases between them. Germline V gene sequence: CDR1 MNHEY, CDR2 SVGAGI. This CDR3 is 14 amino acids long. The CDR3 reads CASSFNTGNTEAFF. The CDR3 DNA sequence: TGTGCCAGCAGTTTCAATACAGGGAACACTGAAGCTTTCTTT.

This chain joins TRBV5-1 and TRBJ2-3; 9 nucleotides agree with TRBD1. V lost 0 bases to trimming and J lost 9 bases; unmatched junction nucleotides: 11. Germline values: CDR1 SGHRS, CDR2 YFSETQ. This CDR3 has 16 residues. CDR3 region: CASSLGGTGTQETQYF. As DNA, the CDR3 is TGCGCCAGCAGCTTGGGCGGGACAGGGACGCAGGAAACGCAGTATTTT.

V usage is TRBV13 and J usage is TRBJ2-7, with 8 bases lining up with TRBD2. CDR3 length: 17 residues. V was clipped by 2 bases and J by 0 bases; unmatched bases: 9. The germline CDR1 and CDR2 sequences are PRHDT and FYEKMQ (reference sequence). CDR3 loop: CASSLTAGGSGSYEQYF. The CDR3 DNA reads TGTGCCAGCAGCTTAACCGCGGGAGGTTCGGGCTCCTACGAGCAGTACTTC. Full variable domain (rest looked up from reference TRBV13 and TRBJ2-7): AAGVIQSPRHLIKEKRETATLKCYPIPRHDTVYWYQQGPGQDPQFLISFYEKMQSDKGSIPDRFSAQQFSDYHSELNMSSLELGDSALYFCASSLTAGGSGSYEQYFGPGTRLTVT.

The V call is TRBV6-1, the J call TRBJ2-2; D is perhaps TRBD2 (5 bases). CDR1 is MNHNS, CDR2 SASEGT, per germline. The CDR3 length is 15 residues. Trimming removed 8 bases from V and 7 bases from J, with 20 bases in between. This CDR3 reads CASESPYRGNGELFF. In DNA form, the CDR3 reads TGTGCCAGCGAAAGCCCATACCGGGGAAACGGGGAGCTGTTTTTT.

The rearrangement links TRBV5-1 to TRBJ1-3; D is possibly TRBD1 (5 bases). V lost 0 bases to trimming and J lost 0 bases, with 10 bases between them. This CDR3 contains 16 residues. Germline V CDR1 and CDR2: SGHRS, YFSETQ. CDR3 in amino acids: CASSLGDGSSGNTIYF. CDR3 coding DNA: TGCGCCAGCAGCTTGGGGGACGGGAGCTCTGGAAACACCATATATTTT.

The chain has TRBV19 and TRBJ1-1; the match to TRBD1 covers 7 bases. V was pared by 3 bases and J by 5 bases, with 12 bases of the junction left unmatched. CDR3 length: 16 residues. The germline CDR1 and CDR2 sequences are LNHDA and SQIVND (reference sequence). In DNA, the CDR3 is TGTGCCAGTAGTATTGGGCCAGGGGGTGAGGAAACTGAAGCTTTCTTT. Translation gives CASSIGPGGEETEAFF.

The chain has TRBV6-6 and TRBJ1-4; TRBD1 is a possible D gene (6 bases). Trimming shortened V by 6 bases and J by 8 bases, and 19 bases separated the two germline ends. CDR3 length: 15 amino acids. Germline CDR1 MNHNY, CDR2 SVGAGI (reference sequence). The CDR3 nucleotides read TGTGCCAGCAGCCGCCGGACAGTAGAGGGCGAAAAACTGTTTTTT. Amino acid sequence: CASSRRTVEGEKLFF.

V and J are TRBV6-5 and TRBJ1-1, with D possibly being TRBD1 (6 bases). V was pared by 2 bases and J by 4 bases, with 14 bases between. CDR1 and CDR2 from the germline V gene are MNHEY and SVGAGI. The CDR3 contains 15 residues. The CDR3 reads CASSYLIQGITEAFF. The CDR3 DNA sequence: TGTGCCAGCAGTTACCTTATTCAGGGGATCACTGAAGCTTTCTTT.

This clone showed up just a few times. V and J are TRBV5-6 and TRBJ1-2, with 9 bases matching TRBD1. In germline, CDR1 is SGHDT, CDR2 YYEEEE. The CDR3 contains 14 residues. J was trimmed by 6 bases and V by 5 bases; bases with no gene match: 8. The CDR3 loop is CASRPAGTGHGYTF. DNA of the CDR3: TGTGCCAGCAGACCAGCCGGGACAGGGCATGGCTACACCTTC.

J is TRBJ1-2 and V is TRBV7-2; 8 bases match TRBD1. The CDR3 spans 14 residues. Trimming cost V 5 bases and J 7 bases; bases outside gene matches: 9. The germline CDR1 and CDR2 sequences are SGHTA and FQGNSA. CDR3 DNA: TGTGCCAGCAGCCCAGGGGGCGCCCGTAGTGGCTACACCTTC. This encodes CASSPGGARSGYTF.

This clone was seen just once. V gene TRBV2 combines with J gene TRBJ2-3, with 8 bases identical to TRBD2. This CDR3 contains 13 residues. Germline CDR1 reads SNHLY; CDR2 reads FYNNEI. The CDR3 reads CRLRGAVSDTQYF. Written as DNA, the CDR3 is TGTCGACTGCGGGGGGCAGTCTCAGATACGCAGTATTTT.